One TCR beta chain is described in this entry. CDR1 and CDR2 from the germline V gene are LGHDT and YNNKEL (reference sequence). V was trimmed by 0 bases and J by 8 bases, leaving 11 bases between them. The CDR3 sequence is 14 residues long. How the authors handled the data: Estimated nucleated cell counts came from reference gene primer amplification. TCRdb's table, derived via immunoSEQ multiplex PCR, lists solely in-frame clones and lacks some. V, J and clone size reflect that table, while D and trimming were determined from the DNA. The table includes 150,000 or so clones, roughly 84% detected once. The sample originates from a study of blood T cell repertoires in COVID-19. Study background: Samples representing acute and convalescent COVID-19 were sourced from the United States, Italy and Spain. The analysed material was cDNA or gDNA that came from T cells, B-cell-depleted T cells, or PBMCs.

Material for sequencing was peripheral blood. The chain links TRBV3-1 (or the pseudogene TRBV3-2) to TRBJ2-1; possible D gene TRBD2, 5 bases. The clonotype was recovered from a woman aged 45-59 years with acute or convalescent COVID-19. The CDR3 region has the DNA TGTGCCAGCAGCCAAGATCGCGGGCTTTATGAGCAGTTCTTC. Translating it yields CASSQDRGLYEQFF.